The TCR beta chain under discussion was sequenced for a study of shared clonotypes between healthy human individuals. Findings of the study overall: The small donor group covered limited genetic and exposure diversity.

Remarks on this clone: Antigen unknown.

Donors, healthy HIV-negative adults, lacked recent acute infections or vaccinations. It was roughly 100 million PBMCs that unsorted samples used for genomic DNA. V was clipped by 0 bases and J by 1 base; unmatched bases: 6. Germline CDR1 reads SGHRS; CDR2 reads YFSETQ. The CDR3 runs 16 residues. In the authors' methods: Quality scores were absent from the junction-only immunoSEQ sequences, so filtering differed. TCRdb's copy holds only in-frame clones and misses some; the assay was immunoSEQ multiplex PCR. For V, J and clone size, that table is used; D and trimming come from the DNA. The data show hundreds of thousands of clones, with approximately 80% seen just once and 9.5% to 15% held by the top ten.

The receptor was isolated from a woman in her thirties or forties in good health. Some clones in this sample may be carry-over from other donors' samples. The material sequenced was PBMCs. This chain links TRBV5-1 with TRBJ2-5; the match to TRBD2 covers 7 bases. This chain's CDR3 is CASSLGGGSVQETQYF. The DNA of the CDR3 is TGCGCCAGCAGCTTGGGGGGCGGGAGTGTCCAAGAGACCCAGTACTTC.